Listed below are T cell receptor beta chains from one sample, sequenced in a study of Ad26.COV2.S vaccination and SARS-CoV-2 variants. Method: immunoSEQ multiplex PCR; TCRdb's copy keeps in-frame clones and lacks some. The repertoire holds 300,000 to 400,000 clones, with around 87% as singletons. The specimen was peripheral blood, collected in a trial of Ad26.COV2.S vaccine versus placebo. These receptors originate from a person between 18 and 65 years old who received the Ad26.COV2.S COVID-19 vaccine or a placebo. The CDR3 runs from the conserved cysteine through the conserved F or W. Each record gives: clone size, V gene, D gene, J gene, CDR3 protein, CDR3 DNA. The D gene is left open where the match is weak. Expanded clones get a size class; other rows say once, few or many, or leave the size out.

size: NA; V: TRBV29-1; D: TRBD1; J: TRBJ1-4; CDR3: CSVAGRQGANEKLFF; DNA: TGCAGCGTTGCCGGACGACAGGGGGCTAATGAAAAACTGTTTTTT
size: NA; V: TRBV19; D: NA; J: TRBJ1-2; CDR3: CASSIGRYRANYGYTF; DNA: TGTGCCAGTAGTATCGGTCGGTACAGGGCTAACTATGGCTACACCTTC
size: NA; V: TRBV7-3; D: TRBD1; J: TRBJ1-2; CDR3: CASSHGTGYGYTF; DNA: TGTGCCAGCAGCCACGGGACAGGCTATGGCTACACCTTC
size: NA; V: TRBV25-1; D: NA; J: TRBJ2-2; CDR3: CASSGHPNTGELFF; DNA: TGTGCCAGCAGTGGACACCCGAACACCGGGGAGCTGTTTTTT
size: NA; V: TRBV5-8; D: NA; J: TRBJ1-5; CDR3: CASRLINQPQHF; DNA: TGTGCCAGCAGGCTGATAAATCAGCCCCAGCATTTT
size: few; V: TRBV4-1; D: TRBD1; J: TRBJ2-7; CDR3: CASSPAPGQGAFMCF; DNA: TGCGCCAGCAGCCCCGCTCCGGGACAGGGGGCTTTTATGTGCTTC
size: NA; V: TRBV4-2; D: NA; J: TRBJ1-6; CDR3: CASSQEPGGGGADSPLHF; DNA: TGTGCCAGCAGCCAAGAACCTGGCGGCGGGGGGGCGGACTCACCCCTCCACTTT
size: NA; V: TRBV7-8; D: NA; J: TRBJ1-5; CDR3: CASSPIRGSQPQHF; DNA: TGTGCCAGCAGCCCGATCCGGGGATCTCAGCCCCAGCATTTT
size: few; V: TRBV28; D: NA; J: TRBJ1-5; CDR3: CASSSGLGNQPQHF; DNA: TGTGCCAGCAGTTCCGGATTGGGCAATCAGCCCCAGCATTTT
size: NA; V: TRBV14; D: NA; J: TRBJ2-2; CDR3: CASSPGPTGNTGELFF; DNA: TGTGCCAGCAGCCCAGGGCCGACAGGGAACACCGGGGAGCTGTTTTTT
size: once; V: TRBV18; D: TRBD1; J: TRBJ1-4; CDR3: CASSLSGTENEKLFF; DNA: TGTGCCAGCTCACTATCCGGGACAGAAAATGAAAAACTGTTTTTT
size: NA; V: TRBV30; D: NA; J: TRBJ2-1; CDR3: CAWSWGPPPGNEQFF; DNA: TGTGCCTGGAGTTGGGGGCCTCCCCCGGGCAATGAGCAGTTCTTC
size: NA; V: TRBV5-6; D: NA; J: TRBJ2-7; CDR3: CASSTTLSYEQYF; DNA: TGTGCCAGCAGCACGACACTCTCCTACGAGCAGTACTTC
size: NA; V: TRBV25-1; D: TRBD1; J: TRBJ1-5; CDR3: CASSPSGGDQPQHF; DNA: TGTGCCAGCAGTCCGTCAGGGGGAGATCAGCCCCAGCATTTT
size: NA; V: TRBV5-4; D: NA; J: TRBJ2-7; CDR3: CASSLQGRDEQYF; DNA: TGTGCCAGCAGCTTGCAGGGTAGGGACGAGCAGTACTTC
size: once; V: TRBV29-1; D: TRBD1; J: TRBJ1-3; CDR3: CSVGTGGGNTIYF; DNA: TGCAGCGTTGGGACAGGGGGTGGAAACACCATATATTTT
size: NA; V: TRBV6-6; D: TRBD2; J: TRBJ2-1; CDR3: CASRLYGLAVYNEQFF; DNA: TGTGCCAGCAGGCTATATGGACTAGCGGTATACAATGAGCAGTTCTTC
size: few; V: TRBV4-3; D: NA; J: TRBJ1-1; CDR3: CASSHPLVKGRMNTEAFF; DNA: TGCGCCAGCAGCCATCCTCTTGTTAAGGGACGTATGAACACTGAAGCTTTCTTT
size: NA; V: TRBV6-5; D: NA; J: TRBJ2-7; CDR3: CASSKNTGSPYEQYF; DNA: TGTGCCAGCAGTAAAAACACAGGGTCCCCCTACGAGCAGTACTTC
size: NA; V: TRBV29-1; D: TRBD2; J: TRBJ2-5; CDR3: CSTTSGGAQETQYF; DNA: TGCAGCACGACTAGCGGGGGAGCTCAAGAGACCCAGTACTTC
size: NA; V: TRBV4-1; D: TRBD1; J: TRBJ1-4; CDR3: CASSRRQGTPATNEKLFF; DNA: TGCGCCAGCAGCCGTCGACAGGGGACACCCGCAACTAATGAAAAACTGTTTTTT
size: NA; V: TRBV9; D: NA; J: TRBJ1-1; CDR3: CASSVAPRAGTEAFF; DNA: TGTGCCAGCAGCGTAGCTCCGAGGGCTGGCACTGAAGCTTTCTTT
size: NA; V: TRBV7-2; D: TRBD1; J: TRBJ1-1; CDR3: CASSPQGRRTEAFF; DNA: TGTGCCAGCAGCCCACAGGGGAGGAGAACTGAAGCTTTCTTT
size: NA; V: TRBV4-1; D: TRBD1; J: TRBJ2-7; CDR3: CASSQTGGAPYEQYF; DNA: TGCGCCAGCAGCCAAACAGGGGGCGCCCCCTACGAGCAGTACTTC
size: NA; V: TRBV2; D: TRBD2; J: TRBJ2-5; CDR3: CASGQGGGYQETQYF; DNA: TGTGCCAGCGGCCAGGGCGGGGGGTACCAAGAGACCCAGTACTTC
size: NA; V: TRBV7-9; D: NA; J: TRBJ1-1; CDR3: CASSFYRGEAFF; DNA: TGTGCCAGCAGCTTTTATAGGGGGGAAGCTTTCTTT
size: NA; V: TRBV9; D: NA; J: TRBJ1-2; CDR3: CASSAQGRGGYTF; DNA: TGTGCCAGCAGCGCACAGGGTAGAGGTGGCTACACCTTC
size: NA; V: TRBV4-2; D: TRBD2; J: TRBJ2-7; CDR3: CASSHLGGSGGDNYEQYF; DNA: TGTGCCAGCAGCCACCTTGGCGGGAGCGGGGGAGACAACTACGAGCAGTACTTC
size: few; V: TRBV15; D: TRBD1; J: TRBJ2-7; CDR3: CATSRDRDRVYEQYF; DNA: TGTGCCACCAGCAGAGACCGGGACAGGGTGTACGAGCAGTACTTC
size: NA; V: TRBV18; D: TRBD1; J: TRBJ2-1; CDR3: CASSPDDRVAYNEQFF; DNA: TGTGCCAGCTCACCAGACGACAGGGTCGCATACAATGAGCAGTTCTTC